In its sample, the clone carrying this T cell receptor (beta chain) was seen a few times. This record belongs to a study of human T cells and chemical hapten exposure. Overall study context: Investigators sensitized about 2 cm by about 2 cm of upper inner arm skin with 2% DPC.

CDR1 is SGHTA and CDR2 is FQGNSA in the germline V gene. The CDR3 runs 18 residues. V lost 4 bases, J lost 4 bases, and 25 bases lay in between. Each cDNA molecule in the library carried unique molecular identifiers. TCRdb fed the RACE reads into MiXCR, producing one record per CDR3 protein. This table has about 300,000 distinct CDR3 sequences, 5% to 6.5% appearing once. The time point here: pre-sensitization, week 0. Sample treatment: therapeutic diphenylcyclopropenone sensitization with weekly scalp DPC. The J gene is TRBJ1-2, the V gene TRBV7-2; weak D call: TRBD1 (5 bases). Sequencing used whole blood, obtained in connection with sensitization to the hapten diphenylcyclopropenone (DPC). The TCR was taken from a woman aged 18-29 years with alopecia areata. Some clones in this sample may be carry-over from other donors' samples. The CDR3 protein is CASSSSWGGRGSSYGYTF. The CDR3 DNA reads as TGTGCCAGCAGCTCTTCCTGGGGAGGAAGGGGATCTTCCTATGGCTACACCTTC.